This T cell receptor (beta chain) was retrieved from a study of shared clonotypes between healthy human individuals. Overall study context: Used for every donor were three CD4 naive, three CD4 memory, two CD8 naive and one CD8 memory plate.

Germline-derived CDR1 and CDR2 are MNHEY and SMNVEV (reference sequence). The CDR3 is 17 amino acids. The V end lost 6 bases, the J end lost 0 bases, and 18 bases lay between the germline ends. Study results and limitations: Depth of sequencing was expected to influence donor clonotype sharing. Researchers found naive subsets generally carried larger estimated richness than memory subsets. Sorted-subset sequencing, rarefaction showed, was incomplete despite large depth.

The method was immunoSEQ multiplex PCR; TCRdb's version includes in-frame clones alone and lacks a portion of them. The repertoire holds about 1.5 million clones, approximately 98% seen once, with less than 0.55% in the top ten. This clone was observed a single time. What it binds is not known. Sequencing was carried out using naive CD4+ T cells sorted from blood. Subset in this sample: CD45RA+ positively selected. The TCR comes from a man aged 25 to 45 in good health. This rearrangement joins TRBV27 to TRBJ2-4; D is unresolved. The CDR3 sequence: CASSPRPQVIAKNIQYF. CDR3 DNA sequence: TGTGCCAGCAGCCCTCGTCCGCAGGTCATAGCCAAAAACATTCAGTACTTC.